The T cell receptor beta chain under discussion was sequenced for a study of yellow fever vaccine responses in identical twins. General observations from the study: Twins showed a vaccine T cell response that reportedly seemed partly convergent, partly personalized.

A single record per CDR3 protein comes from TCRdb applying MiXCR to the RT-PCR reads. This table holds tens of thousands of distinct CDR3 sequences, over 75% found once. Trimming stripped 0 bases from V and 1 base from J, with 7 bases between. The CDR3 spans 14 residues. The germline V gene has CDR1 SGHKS and CDR2 YYEKEE (reference sequence). This clonotype was found once. No antigen is known for it. The source material was T cells from blood (PBMCs), unsorted or a sorted subset (not recorded which), sampled before or after yellow fever vaccination (not recorded which). The receptor was derived from a woman aged 18 to 35 who received the yellow fever vaccine. The chain has TRBV5-5 and TRBJ1-1; D is possibly TRBD1 (6 bases). For the CDR3, the DNA is TGTGCCAGCAGCTTGGGGACAGAGAACACTGAAGCTTTCTTT. The encoded protein is CASSLGTENTEAFF.